These T cell receptor beta chains were read from a single sample in a study of graft-versus-host responses after intestinal transplantation. The antigens of these receptors remain unknown. Sequencing used immunoSEQ multiplex PCR; TCRdb keeps in-frame clones, though not all of them. The table shows fewer than 130,000 clones, with approximately 92% occurring only once. The sequenced sample was unstimulated CD8+ T cells sorted from spleen or lymph node cells, obtained before intestinal transplant. The source is a human donor who received an intestinal transplant. Both conserved end residues are part of each CDR3. D genes are given only for firm matches. Not every row has a clone size; where given, it reads once, few, many or a size class.

V	size	length	D	J	DNA	CDR3
TRBV27	once	14	.	TRBJ2-1	TGTGCCAGCAGACCCGGACTGTCCTACAATGAGCAGTTCTTC	CASRPGLSYNEQFF
TRBV7-8	.	16	.	TRBJ2-5	TGTGCCAGCAGCTATACCTCCAATAGAAACCAAGAGACCCAGTACTTC	CASSYTSNRNQETQYF
TRBV9	.	16	.	TRBJ1-2	TGTGCCAGCAGCCCTGGCGGTTTAGCCTATAACTATGGCTACACCTTC	CASSPGGLAYNYGYTF
TRBV6-7	.	16	TRBD2	TRBJ2-5	TGTGCCAGCAGACTAAGACTAGCGGGGTCACAAGAGACCCAGTACTTC	CASRLRLAGSQETQYF
TRBV7-6	.	15	TRBD1	TRBJ1-3	TGTGCCAGCAGCCCCGGGACAGGGACTGGAAACACCATATATTTT	CASSPGTGTGNTIYF
TRBV7-9	.	15	.	TRBJ1-3	TGTGCCAGCAGCTTGTGGTCGCAGGGGATCGACACCATATATTTT	CASSLWSQGIDTIYF
TRBV30	once	12	.	TRBJ2-7	TGTGCCTGGAGTTGGAGCTCGTACGAGCAGTACTTC	CAWSWSSYEQYF
TRBV9	.	15	TRBD1	TRBJ2-3	TGTGCCAGCAGCGTTTCCAGGGGACAGGCAGATACGCAGTATTTT	CASSVSRGQADTQYF
TRBV19	.	14	.	TRBJ1-5	TGTGCCAGTAGTATCAGGCCCTACAATCAGCCCCAGCATTTT	CASSIRPYNQPQHF
TRBV28	.	13	.	TRBJ2-7	TGTGCCACCCTAGTCACGGGGGCCTACGAGCAGTACTTC	CATLVTGAYEQYF
TRBV7-9	.	13	TRBD1	TRBJ1-2	TGTGCCAGCAGCCCCCGGACAGGGGATGGCTACACCTTC	CASSPRTGDGYTF
TRBV27	.	16	TRBD1	TRBJ2-1	TGTGCCAGCAGCATCGGGACCGGGACAGGAGACAATGAGCAGTTCTTC	CASSIGTGTGDNEQFF
TRBV15	.	15	.	TRBJ2-1	TGTGCCACCAGCAGAGGAATCGGCAGTAGGGATGAGCAGTTCTTC	CATSRGIGSRDEQFF
TRBV6-1	.	14	.	TRBJ2-7	TGTGCCAGCAGCAGTGTACCGCGGACCTACGAGCAGTACTTC	CASSSVPRTYEQYF
TRBV18	.	14	.	TRBJ2-5	TGTGCCAGCTCACCAGCCACACCCCAAGAGACCCAGTACTTC	CASSPATPQETQYF
TRBV27	once	12	.	TRBJ2-7	TGTGCCAGCAGGGACAGTCGGTACGAGCAGTACTTC	CASRDSRYEQYF
TRBV27	.	13	.	TRBJ2-7	TGTGCCAGCAGTTTAGGGGCGGACTACGAGCAGTACTTC	CASSLGADYEQYF